Below are 26 T cell receptor beta chains sequenced from a single sample in a study of CD8 T cells in ankylosing spondylitis. TCRdb analysed the 5' RACE reads with MiXCR anew, one entry per CDR3 protein. The repertoire holds roughly 490,000 distinct CDR3 sequences, approximately 5.3% seen once, with roughly 3.3% in the top ten. Their recognized antigens are unknown. General study findings and limits: Ankylosing spondylitis blood appeared to be characterized by a TCR beta motif of eight highly homologous variants.

The sequenced sample consisted of blood, either unsorted or a sorted T cell fraction (not recorded which). The receptors were sampled from a male donor with ankylosing spondylitis.

This clonotype was counted many times. V gene TRBV4-2 combines with J gene TRBJ2-2, with D perhaps assigned TRBD1 or TRBD2 (5 bases each). CDR1 LGHNA and CDR2 YNFKEQ come from the germline V gene. This CDR3 comprises 17 residues. V shed 1 base and J shed 6 bases, with 18 bases lying between them. CDR3 in amino acids: CASSQVQGAPSAGELFF. The CDR3 DNA sequence: TGTGCCAGCAGCCAAGTTCAGGGAGCCCCCAGCGCCGGGGAGCTGTTTTTT.

This clonotype was found a few times. V is TRBV28 and J is TRBJ2-7, with a tentative D call TRBD1 (5 bases). This CDR3 has 14 amino acids. Trimming stripped 2 bases from V and 3 bases from J, with 11 bases between. Germline values: CDR1 MDHEN, CDR2 SYDVKM. The CDR3 spells CASSLPDISYEQYF. In DNA form, the CDR3 reads TGTGCCAGCAGTTTACCGGACATTAGCTACGAGCAGTACTTC.

Many counts were recorded for this clonotype. The V call is TRBV20-1, the J call TRBJ2-7, with D perhaps matching TRBD1 (6 bases). The CDR3 loop spans 15 amino acids. Germline V lookup: CDR1 DFQATT, CDR2 SNEGSKA (reference sequence). Trimming took off 6 bases at V and 0 bases at J, with 18 bases between the two ends. The CDR3 here is CSALSDRTPSYEQYF. The CDR3 coding sequence is TGCAGTGCCCTTTCCGACAGGACGCCCTCCTACGAGCAGTACTTC.

This clonotype has a count of ten or more. The chain combines TRBV7-9 with TRBJ1-6, with 7 bases that match TRBD1. With 5 bases clipped from V and 3 bases from J, the junction kept 10 bases outside the gene matches. The CDR3 consists of 17 residues. In germline, CDR1 is SEHNR, CDR2 FQNEAQ (reference sequence). CDR3 bases: TGTGCCAGCAGCACCTTACCGGGGGACAGCTATAATTCACCCCTCCACTTT. Protein product: CASSTLPGDSYNSPLHF.

In its sample, this clonotype was seen a few times. The chain recombines TRBV29-1 with TRBJ1-2, with D possibly being TRBD1 (5 bases). Germline lookup yields CDR1 SQVTM and CDR2 ANQGSEA. The CDR3 covers 13 residues. The V gene lost 7 bases and the J gene lost 1 base, with 13 bases spanning the gap. The CDR3 spells CSDDSTNNYGYTF. CDR3 nucleotide sequence: TGCAGCGACGACAGCACAAATAACTATGGCTACACCTTC.

V and J are TRBV19 and TRBJ2-7, with 11 positions matching TRBD1. This CDR3 has 13 amino acids. V was pared by 4 bases and J by 11 bases, with 7 bases of the junction left unmatched. In germline, CDR1 is LNHDA, CDR2 SQIVND (reference sequence). The chain's CDR3 is CASSTGQGAKKYF. DNA for the CDR3: TGTGCCAGTAGTACCGGACAGGGGGCTAAGAAGTACTTC.

This clonotype was observed at least ten times. V is TRBV11-2 and J is TRBJ1-4, with D maybe TRBD1 (5 bases). Germline assignment: CDR1 SGHAT and CDR2 FQNNGV. Trimming pared 5 bases from V and 12 bases from J, leaving 16 bases between. The CDR3 length is 13 residues. The CDR3 sequence is CASSPIRDAELFF. In DNA form, the CDR3 reads TGTGCCAGCAGCCCCATCCGGGACGCAGAACTGTTTTTT.

This clonotype was observed at least ten times. This chain connects TRBV6-2 or TRBV6-3 to TRBJ1-2, with 7 bases matching TRBD1. Germline-derived CDR1 and CDR2 are MNHEY and SVGEGT. The CDR3 is 14 amino acids. The V gene end was trimmed by 6 bases and the J gene end by 2 bases; junction bases not matched to a gene: 6. The DNA of the CDR3 is TGTGCCAGCAGAAAGACAGGGAACAACTATGGCTACACCTTC. It yields the protein CASRKTGNNYGYTF.

A few counts support this clonotype. This chain links TRBV7-2 with TRBJ2-1; tentative D call: TRBD1 (6 bases). This CDR3 region has 12 residues. V was pared by 5 bases and J by 12 bases, with 14 bases between. CDR1 is SGHTA and CDR2 is FQGNSA in the germline V gene. The CDR3 here is CASSLGQFGQFF. The CDR3 DNA sequence: TGTGCCAGCAGCCTGGGACAATTTGGGCAGTTCTTC.

In its sample, this clonotype was seen many times. V and J are TRBV10-3 and TRBJ2-5, with D hard to call. V gave up 10 bases and J gave up 4 bases, with 10 bases separating them. This CDR3 is built from 11 residues. From germline, CDR1 is ENHRY and CDR2 SYGVKD. The CDR3 region is CATKGLETQYF. The CDR3 DNA reads TGTGCCACCAAAGGGTTAGAGACCCAGTACTTC.

This clonotype was found many times. The chain combines TRBV7-2 with TRBJ2-5; D is possibly TRBD2 (5 bases). The CDR3 runs 15 residues. Germline CDR1 reads SGHTA; CDR2 reads FQGNSA. Trimming cost V 6 bases and J 5 bases, with 19 bases left between them. CDR3 loop: CASRPGRTGLETQYF. The CDR3 nucleotides read TGTGCCAGCAGACCAGGACGGACTGGACTTGAGACCCAGTACTTC.

This clonotype was counted between two and nine times. The chain couples TRBV27 to TRBJ2-3, with TRBD2 matching over 9 bases. This CDR3 is built from 17 residues. V shed 1 base, J shed 2 bases, and the junction held 7 bases outside the gene matches. Germline CDR1 and CDR2: MNHEY and SMNVEV (reference sequence). The CDR3: CASSLLRLAGSTDTQYF. The DNA for the CDR3 is TGTGCCAGCAGTTTATTGCGTCTAGCGGGGTCCACAGATACGCAGTATTTT.

The rearrangement links TRBV7-2 to TRBJ2-1; TRBD2 is a possible D gene (6 bases). Germline V gives CDR1 SGHTA, CDR2 FQGNSA. Trimming stripped 4 bases from V and 6 bases from J, with 13 bases between. This CDR3 is built from 14 residues. The CDR3 DNA follows: TGTGCCAGCAGCTCCGGGGGTAGTCCCAATGAGCAGTTCTTC. Translation gives CASSSGGSPNEQFF.

The sample holds many counts of this clonotype. CDR3: CASSTGGDYGYTF. The CDR3 DNA follows: TGTGCCAGCAGTACTGGGGGTGACTATGGCTACACCTTC. The V and J genes are TRBV28 and TRBJ1-2, with a tentative D call TRBD1 (5 bases). Germline loops: CDR1 MDHEN, CDR2 SYDVKM. This CDR3 comprises 13 residues. The germline V and J ends were trimmed by 5 bases and 3 bases, with 10 bases remaining between them.

At least ten counts were recorded for this clonotype. The V and J genes are TRBV20-1 and TRBJ2-3; 9 bases match TRBD2. CDR1 and CDR2 from the germline V gene are DFQATT and SNEGSKA (reference sequence). The CDR3 runs to 15 residues. V shed 3 bases and J 0 bases; nucleotides not matched to a gene: 4. The CDR3 reads CSASPLAGSTDTQYF. Written as DNA, the CDR3 is TGCAGTGCTAGTCCTCTAGCGGGGAGCACAGATACGCAGTATTTT.

This clonotype was seen at least ten times. Here the CDR3 reads CASSYTGVNTEAFF. CDR3 nucleotides: TGTGCCAGCAGTTACACCGGGGTGAACACTGAAGCTTTCTTT. The chain combines TRBV6-5 with TRBJ1-1; D call uncertain. The length of the CDR3 is 14 residues. Germline V gives CDR1 MNHEY, CDR2 SVGAGI. Trimming removed 2 bases at V and 0 bases at J, with 7 bases between.

Many counts were recorded for this clonotype. This rearrangement joins TRBV11-1 to TRBJ1-1, with 9 bases fitting TRBD1. The V gene end was trimmed by 2 bases and the J gene end by 12 bases; junction bases not matched to a gene: 10. The CDR3 totals 14 residues. The germline gives CDR1 SGHAT, CDR2 FQDESV (reference sequence). CDR3 nucleotide sequence: TGTGCCAGCAGCTTAACCCGGGACAGGGCCGATTCTTTCTTT. Protein: CASSLTRDRADSFF. Based on the CDR3 plus reference TRBV11-1 and TRBJ1-1, the full variable domain is EAEVAQSPRYKITEKSQAVAFWCDPISGHATLYWYRQILGQGPELLVQFQDESVVDDSQLPKDRFSAERLKGVDSTLKIQPAELGDSAMYLCASSLTRDRADSFFGQGTRLTVV.

This clonotype was seen ten or more times. V is TRBV11-2 and J is TRBJ1-5, with D perhaps TRBD1 (5 bases). Per germline, CDR1 SGHAT and CDR2 FQNNGV. Trimming pared 1 base from V and 9 bases from J, leaving 13 bases between. This CDR3 has 14 residues. The CDR3 spells CASSLGRGFGPQHF. CDR3 in DNA: TGTGCCAGCAGCTTAGGTCGGGGCTTTGGGCCCCAGCATTTT. The whole variable domain, remainder taken from reference TRBV11-2 and TRBJ1-5, is EAGVAQSPRYKIIEKRQSVAFWCNPISGHATLYWYQQILGQGPKLLIQFQNNGVVDDSQLPKDRFSAERLKGVDSTLKIQPAKLEDSAVYLCASSLGRGFGPQHFGDGTRLSIL.

This clonotype was picked up many times. The gene calls are TRBV10-2 and TRBJ1-3, with no clear D. The CDR3 extends over 13 amino acids. Trimming left V 5 bases short and J 4 bases short, with 9 bases between. The germline CDR1 and CDR2 sequences are WSHSY and SAAADI. CDR3 sequence reads: CASSRQSGNTIYF. DNA for the CDR3: TGCGCCAGCAGTCGTCAGTCCGGAAACACCATATATTTT.

This clonotype has a handful of counts. The chain links TRBV28 to TRBJ2-7; perhaps TRBD1 as D (5 bases). The CDR3 runs 13 residues. With 3 bases removed from V and 4 bases from J, the gap between germline ends came to 10 bases. Looked up from germline, CDR1 is MDHEN and CDR2 is SYDVKM. The CDR3: CASSLGQFYEQYF. In DNA form, the CDR3 reads TGTGCCAGCAGTTTGGGGCAGTTTTACGAGCAGTACTTC.

Many counts were recorded for this clonotype. The chain uses TRBV6-2 or TRBV6-3 and TRBJ1-2; 8 bases align to TRBD1. Per the germline V gene, CDR1 is MNHEY and CDR2 is SVGEGT. The CDR3 runs 15 residues. V trimming: 2 bases; J trimming: 5 bases; junction bases outside the gene matches: 7. For the CDR3, the DNA is TGTGCCAGCAGTTACCCGCCAGGGGGCTCTTATGGCTACACCTTC. This gives the protein CASSYPPGGSYGYTF.

This clonotype was seen repeatedly, ten times or more. V and J are TRBV20-1 and TRBJ2-1; 8 bases are shared with TRBD2. The ends lost 6 bases at V and 2 bases at J; junction bases unmatched: 6. CDR3 length: 14 amino acids. From germline, CDR1 is DFQATT and CDR2 SNEGSKA (reference sequence). CDR3 in amino acids: CSAPGLGAYNEQFF. As DNA, the CDR3 is TGCAGTGCACCGGGACTAGGGGCCTACAATGAGCAGTTCTTC.

Ten or more counts support this clonotype. The chain has TRBV28 and TRBJ1-3, with a weak D call TRBD1 (5 bases). V lost 2 bases and J lost 4, with 9 bases in between. This CDR3 is built from 14 residues. Per the germline V gene, CDR1 is MDHEN and CDR2 is SYDVKM. Here the CDR3 reads CASSLPGTGNTIYF. The CDR3 DNA is TGTGCCAGCAGTTTACCAGGGACGGGAAACACCATATATTTT.

This clonotype has a count of ten or more. V gene TRBV20-1 combines with J gene TRBJ2-1; D not resolved. The CDR3 sequence is 13 residues long. V was clipped by 2 bases and J by 0 bases, with 5 bases between them. Germline V gene sequence: CDR1 DFQATT, CDR2 SNEGSKA (reference sequence). This chain's CDR3 is CSARMDSYNEQFF. The CDR3 bases are TGCAGTGCTAGAATGGACTCCTACAATGAGCAGTTCTTC.

This clonotype was detected many times. The rearrangement uses TRBV12-3 or TRBV12-4 and TRBJ2-7; D may be TRBD2 (6 bases). This CDR3 has 14 amino acids. V lost 4 bases and J 7 bases, leaving 17 bases between the germline ends. For the CDR3, the DNA is TGTGCCAGCAGTTCCTCCATGACCGGGGGAGAGCAGTACTTC. This gives the protein CASSSSMTGGEQYF.

J is TRBJ2-1 and V is TRBV7-6; the match to TRBD1 covers 7 bases. The germline V gene has CDR1 SGHVS and CDR2 FNYEAQ. V lost 3 bases, J lost 1 base, and 15 bases stayed unmatched. This CDR3 region has 19 residues. The CDR3 reads CASSFSVPSDRRSYNEQFF. The CDR3 nucleotides are TGTGCCAGCAGCTTCTCTGTTCCGTCGGACAGGAGGTCCTACAATGAGCAGTTCTTC.